The sequence of this T cell receptor beta chain was determined in a study of blood T cell repertoires in COVID-19. Study background: The United States, Italy and Spain supplied acute and convalescent COVID-19 samples. PBMCs, B-cell-depleted T cells, or T cells provided the cDNA or gDNA that made up the material.

In the study's own analysis: Reference gene primer amplification yielded estimated nucleated cell counts. Sequencing used immunoSEQ multiplex PCR; TCRdb keeps in-frame clones, though not all of them. V and J calls and clone size are those listed in that table; D and trimming were worked out from the DNA. The table records roughly 63,000 clones, 79% of them present only once. CDR3 length equals 13 residues. The germline V and J ends were trimmed by 3 bases and 6 bases, with 8 bases remaining between them. The sequence was collected from a human donor in a cohort sampled during active COVID-19. J is TRBJ2-2 and V is TRBV12-3 or TRBV12-4; tentatively, D is TRBD1 (5 bases). Sequencing was done on a sample of peripheral blood. CDR3 coding DNA: TGTGCCAGCAGTTTTCAGGGTCCCGGGGAGCTGTTTTTT. It encodes CASSFQGPGELFF.